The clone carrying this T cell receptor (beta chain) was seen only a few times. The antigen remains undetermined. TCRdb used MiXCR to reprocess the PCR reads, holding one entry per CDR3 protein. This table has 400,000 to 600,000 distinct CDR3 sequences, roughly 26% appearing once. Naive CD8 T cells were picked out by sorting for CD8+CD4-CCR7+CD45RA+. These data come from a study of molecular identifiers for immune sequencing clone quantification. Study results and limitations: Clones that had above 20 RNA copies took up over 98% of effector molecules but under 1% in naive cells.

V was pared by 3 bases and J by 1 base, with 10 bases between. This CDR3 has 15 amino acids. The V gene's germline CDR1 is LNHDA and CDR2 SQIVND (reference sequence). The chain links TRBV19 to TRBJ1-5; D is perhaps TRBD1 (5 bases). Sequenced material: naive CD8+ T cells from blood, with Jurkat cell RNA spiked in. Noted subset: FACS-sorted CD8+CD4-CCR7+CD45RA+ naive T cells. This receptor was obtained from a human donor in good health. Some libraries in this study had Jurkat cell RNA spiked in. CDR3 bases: TGTGCCAGTAGTATCCGTGAGGGGAGCAATCAGCCCCAGCATTTT. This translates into CASSIREGSNQPQHF.